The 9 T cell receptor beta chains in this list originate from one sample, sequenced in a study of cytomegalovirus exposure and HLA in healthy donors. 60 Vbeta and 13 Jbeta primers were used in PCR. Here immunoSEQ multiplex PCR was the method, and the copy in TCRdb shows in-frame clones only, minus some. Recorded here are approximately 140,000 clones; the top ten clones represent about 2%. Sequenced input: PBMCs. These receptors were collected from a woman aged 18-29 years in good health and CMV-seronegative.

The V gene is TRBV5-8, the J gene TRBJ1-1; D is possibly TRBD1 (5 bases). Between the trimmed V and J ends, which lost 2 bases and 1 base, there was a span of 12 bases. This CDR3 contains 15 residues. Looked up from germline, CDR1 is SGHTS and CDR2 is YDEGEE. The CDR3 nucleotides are TGTGCCAGCAGCTTAGGGACTATGTCGAACACTGAAGCTTTCTTT. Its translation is CASSLGTMSNTEAFF.

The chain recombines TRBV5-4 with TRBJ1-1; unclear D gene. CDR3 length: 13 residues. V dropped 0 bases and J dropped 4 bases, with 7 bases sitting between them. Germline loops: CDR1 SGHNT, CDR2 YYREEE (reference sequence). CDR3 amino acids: CASSLAGVTEAFF. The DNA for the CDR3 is TGTGCCAGCAGCTTGGCCGGGGTCACTGAAGCTTTCTTT.

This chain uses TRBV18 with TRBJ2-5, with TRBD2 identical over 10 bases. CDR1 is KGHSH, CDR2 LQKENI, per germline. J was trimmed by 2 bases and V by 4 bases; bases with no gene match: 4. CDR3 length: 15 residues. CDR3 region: CASSLEREGQETQYF. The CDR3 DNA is TGTGCCAGCTCACTAGAGCGGGAGGGTCAAGAGACCCAGTACTTC.

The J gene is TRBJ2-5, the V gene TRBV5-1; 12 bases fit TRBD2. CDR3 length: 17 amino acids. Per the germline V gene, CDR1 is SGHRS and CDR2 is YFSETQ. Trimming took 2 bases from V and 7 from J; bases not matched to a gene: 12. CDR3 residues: CASSLVGLAGSRGTQYF. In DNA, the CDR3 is TGCGCCAGCAGCTTAGTAGGACTAGCGGGATCGCGGGGGACCCAGTACTTC.

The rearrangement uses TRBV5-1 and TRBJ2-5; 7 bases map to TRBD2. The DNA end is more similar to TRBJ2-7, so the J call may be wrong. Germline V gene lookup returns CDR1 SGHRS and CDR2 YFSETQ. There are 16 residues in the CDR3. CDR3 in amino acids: CASSEGTITTLYEQYF. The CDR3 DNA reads TGCGCCAGCAGCGAGGGGACTATCACCACCCTCTACGAGCAGTACTTC.

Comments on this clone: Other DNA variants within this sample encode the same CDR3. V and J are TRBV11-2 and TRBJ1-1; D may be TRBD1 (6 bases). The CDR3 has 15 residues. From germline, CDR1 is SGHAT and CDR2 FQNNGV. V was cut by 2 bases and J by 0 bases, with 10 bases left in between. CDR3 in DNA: TGTGCCAGCAGCTTATCGGGGACACTGAACACTGAAGCTTTCTTT. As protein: CASSLSGTLNTEAFF.

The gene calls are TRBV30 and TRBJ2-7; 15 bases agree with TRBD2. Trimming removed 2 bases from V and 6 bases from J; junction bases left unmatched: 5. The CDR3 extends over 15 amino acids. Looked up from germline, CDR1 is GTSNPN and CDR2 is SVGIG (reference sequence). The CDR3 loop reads CAWSIGGLAGGEQYF. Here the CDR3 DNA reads TGTGCCTGGAGTATAGGGGGACTAGCGGGAGGCGAGCAGTACTTC.

CDR3 coding DNA: TGTGCCAGCCTCCCTCGGGAGTGGGGAGAGACCCAGTACTTC. Its translation is CASLPREWGETQYF. V gene TRBV5-8 combines with J gene TRBJ2-5, with D possibly being TRBD2 (6 bases). The V gene's germline CDR1 is SGHTS and CDR2 YDEGEE. The CDR3 covers 14 residues. V was shortened by 7 bases and J by 4 bases, with 17 bases between the two germline ends.

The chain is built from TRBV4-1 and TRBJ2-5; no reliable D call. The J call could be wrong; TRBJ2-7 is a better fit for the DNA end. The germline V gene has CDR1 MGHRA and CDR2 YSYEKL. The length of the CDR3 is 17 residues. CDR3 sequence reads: CASSQDIGRKSSYEQYF. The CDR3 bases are TGCGCCAGCAGCCAAGATATTGGCAGGAAGAGCTCCTACGAGCAGTACTTC.